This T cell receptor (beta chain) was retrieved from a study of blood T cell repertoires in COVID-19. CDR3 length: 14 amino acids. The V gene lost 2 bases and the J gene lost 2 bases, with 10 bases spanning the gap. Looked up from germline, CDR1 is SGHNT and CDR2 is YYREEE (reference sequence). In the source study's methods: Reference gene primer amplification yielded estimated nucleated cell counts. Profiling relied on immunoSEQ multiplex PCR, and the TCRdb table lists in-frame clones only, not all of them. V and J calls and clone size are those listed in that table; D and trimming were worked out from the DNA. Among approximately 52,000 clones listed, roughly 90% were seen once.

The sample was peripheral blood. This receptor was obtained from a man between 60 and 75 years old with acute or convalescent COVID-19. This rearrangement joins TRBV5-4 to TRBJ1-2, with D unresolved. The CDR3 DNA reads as TGTGCCAGCAGCTTCGGGAATCAGAACTATGGCTACACCTTC. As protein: CASSFGNQNYGYTF.